The clone carrying this T cell receptor beta chain came up once. Its matching antigen is unknown. This table comes from immunoSEQ multiplex PCR, and its TCRdb copy is limited to in-frame clones, with some not included. The table has 250,000 to 350,000 clones, about nine tenths seen once. The V gene's germline CDR1 is SGDLS and CDR2 YYNGEE. V lost 0 bases, J lost 12 bases, and 10 bases lay in between. The CDR3 sequence is 12 residues long. The data derive from a study of cytomegalovirus exposure and HLA in healthy donors. Looking at the study overall: The 550 to 800 first-cohort repertoires and the 120 or so validation repertoires shared the same platform, a later analysis reported. Study-wide results and limits: According to the study, some 160 TCR beta chains were cytomegalovirus-associated.

The chain combines TRBV9 with TRBJ2-1, with a weak D call TRBD2 (5 bases). The clonotype originates from a woman in her 30s in good health and CMV-seropositive. Source material: PBMCs. The DNA of the CDR3 is TGTGCCAGCAGCGTAGAAGGTGGGAGGCAGTTCTTC. Translating gives CASSVEGGRQFF.